The clone carrying this T cell receptor beta chain was seen a few times. The antigen is unknown. The CDR3 runs to 13 residues. The germline CDR1 and CDR2 sequences are DFQATT and SNEGSKA (reference sequence). Trimming pared 1 base from V and 3 bases from J, leaving 9 bases between. This sample is part of a study of blood T cells in healthy people across ages. Regarding the study as a whole: Diversity was higher, and naive CD4+ cells more numerous, in long-lived donors than in aged donors. Changes seen in expanded clonotypes were possibly confounded by donor CMV status left unknown. Naive T cell percentage and TCR beta diversity correlated strongly.

Primers used in a second PCR of about 7 to 11 cycles were a sample-barcoded 5' primer and a J-beta primer mix. A tag from a template-switch adaptor with 12 random nucleotides marked each cDNA molecule. TCRdb ran MiXCR on the 5' RACE reads and lists one entry per CDR3 protein. The sample has 850,000 to 1,000,000 distinct CDR3 sequences; roughly 51% are singletons. This clonotype was sampled from an older woman in good health. The sequencing sample was made of blood. V gene TRBV20-1 combines with J gene TRBJ1-1; D is unresolved. The CDR3, as DNA: TGCAGTGCTAGAGCTCGGGCAGACACTGAAGCTTTCTTT. Protein sequence: CSARARADTEAFF.